Listed here is a single T cell receptor beta chain. Its antigen is not identified. This sample is drawn from a study of cytomegalovirus exposure and HLA in healthy donors. Study findings and constraints: Most TCR sequences proved rare, with some public TCRs found in many donors. What a later analysis reportedly showed was that an Asian-associated ancestry cluster had fewer N-insertions than the roughly 720-donor mean.

The CDR3 is made up of 15 amino acids. The V and J ends lost 4 bases and 3 bases, in that order; junction bases with no gene match: 2. CDR1 is SGHRS and CDR2 is YFSETQ in the germline V gene. In the PCR, 60 Vbeta and 13 Jbeta primers were used. This table comes from immunoSEQ multiplex PCR, and its TCRdb copy is limited to in-frame clones, with some not included. This sample has over 60,000 clones; roughly 70% occur once, and the top ten carry around 12%. The sample was PBMCs. The J gene is TRBJ2-2, the V gene TRBV5-1; 11 positions match TRBD2. The TCR comes from a man aged 65 to 79 in good health and CMV-seronegative. This CDR3 is CASSPGLADTGELFF. In nucleotides, the CDR3 is TGCGCCAGCAGCCCGGGACTAGCGGACACCGGGGAGCTGTTTTTT.